The entry below gives a single T cell receptor (beta chain) sequence along with its context. This may arise from a read error, as a much more abundant clone is one base away. The entry originates in a study of neurological immune-mediated disorders. TCRdb re-analysed the 5' RACE reads in MiXCR, keeping a single row per CDR3 protein. Of under 80,000 distinct CDR3 sequences detected, roughly 5.5% appear once; the ten largest clones hold roughly 2.8%. This CDR3 is built from 16 residues. Germline CDR1 reads MGHRA; CDR2 reads YSYEKL. The V gene is TRBV4-1, the J gene TRBJ2-7; 8 bases fit TRBD1. The clonotype originates from a woman between 25 and 40 years old with multiple sclerosis. Sequences were obtained from PBMCs. CDR3 coding DNA: TGCGCCAGCAACCAAGCCCCGGGACAGGAGGCGAGAGAGCAGTACTTC. It is translated as CASNQAPGQEAREQYF.